Here is one T cell receptor beta chain with its context. The target antigen is unknown. The data were obtained in a study of siplizumab effects on memory and regulatory T cells. Study results and caveats: Proliferating Tregs from siplizumab cultures lacked functional confirmation of suppression. The naive T cell population seemed more diverse than memory cells and seemed a major contributor to the alloresponse. The mean Treg-derived percentage of mappable alloreactive CD4+ clones was about 71% with siplizumab compared with approximately 28% in controls.

Sequenced by immunoSEQ multiplex PCR; TCRdb stores in-frame clones only, minus some. Among approximately 120,000 clones listed, 90% to 95% were seen once. The material sequenced was non-Treg CD4+ T cells sorted from blood. The source of this sequence is a human donor in good health.

The CDR3 region has the DNA TGTGCCATCACTGCGGGGAATCCGCTCGAGCAGTACTTC. Its protein is CAITAGNPLEQYF. The gene calls are TRBV10-3 and TRBJ2-7; D is possibly TRBD2 (6 bases). This CDR3 contains 13 residues. The V end lost 7 bases, the J end lost 6 bases, and 16 bases lay between the germline ends. The germline V gene has CDR1 ENHRY and CDR2 SYGVKD.